The TCR beta chain described here comes from a study of memory CD4+ T cells and cytomegalovirus serostatus. Across the whole study: This sample comes from healthy Belgian adults, eight to ten CMV seropositive, roughly 22 seronegative.

This clone was seen just once. No antigen is known for it. The sort gate was single viable CD3+CD4+CD8-CD45RO+ cells for memory CD4+ T cells. Donors' CMV status reflects serum IgG against pp150, pp28, p38, p52. Germline lookup yields CDR1 SQVTM and CDR2 ANQGSEA. The CDR3 runs 11 residues. V lost 7 bases, J lost 4 bases, and 8 bases lay in between. The study, taken as a whole, reports: Suggested: most of the CMV-linked TCR signature lies in CD4+ memory cells. Of roughly 180 reported CMV TCRbeta sequences, under 70 were found in memory CD4+ repertoires.

Libraries were prepared by immunoSEQ multiplex PCR; TCRdb keeps only in-frame clonotypes and omits some of them. This sample has tens of thousands of clones, with roughly 77% found just once. This receptor was identified in an adult in good health and CMV-seronegative. This rearrangement joins TRBV29-1 to TRBJ2-1, with no clear D. Sequencing was carried out using memory CD4+ T cells from blood. Here the CDR3 DNA reads TGCAGCGACACAGCATACAATGAGCAGTTCTTC. The encoded protein is CSDTAYNEQFF.